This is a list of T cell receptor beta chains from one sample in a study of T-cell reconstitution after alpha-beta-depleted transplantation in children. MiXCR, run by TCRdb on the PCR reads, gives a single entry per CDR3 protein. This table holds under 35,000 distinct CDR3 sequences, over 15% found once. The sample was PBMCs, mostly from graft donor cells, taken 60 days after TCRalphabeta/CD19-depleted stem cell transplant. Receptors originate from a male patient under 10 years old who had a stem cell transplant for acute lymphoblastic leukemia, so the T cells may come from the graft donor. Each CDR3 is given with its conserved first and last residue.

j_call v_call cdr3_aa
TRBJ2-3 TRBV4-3 CASSQGSLDTDTQYF
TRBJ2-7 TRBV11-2 CASSALPGAYYEQYF
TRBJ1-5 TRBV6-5 CASSYGSNQPQHF
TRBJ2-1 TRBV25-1 CASRSGVSQKSNYNEQFF
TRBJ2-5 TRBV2 CASSAGYRETQYF
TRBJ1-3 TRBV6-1 CASTAPRTGVGNTIYF
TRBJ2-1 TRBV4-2 CASSQQRGLGNEQFF
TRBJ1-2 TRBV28 CASRGDREGTYGYTF
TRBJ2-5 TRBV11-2 CASSLDREETQYF
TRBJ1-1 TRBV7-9 CASSWVSTTTVNTEAFF
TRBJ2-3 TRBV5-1 CASSFDTDTQYF
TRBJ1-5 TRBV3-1 CASSPELLGQPQHF
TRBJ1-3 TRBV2 CASSERMTGAGNTIYF
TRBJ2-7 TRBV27 CASSFDQGSGQYF
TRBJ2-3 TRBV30 CAFLRRTDTQYF
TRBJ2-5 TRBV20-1 CSARKRETQYF
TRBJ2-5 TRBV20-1 CSANSEAPATQYF
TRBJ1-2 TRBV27 CASSTTGRGHYGYTF
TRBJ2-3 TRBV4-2 CASSQGLAGYDTQYF
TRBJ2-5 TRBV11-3 CASSSEWETQYF
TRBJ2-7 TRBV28 CASQKQGFYEQYF
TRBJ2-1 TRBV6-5 CASSYYTSGWNEQFF
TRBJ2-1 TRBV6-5 CASSSGGPYNEQFF
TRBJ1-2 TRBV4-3 CASSPTRDRDYTF
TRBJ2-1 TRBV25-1 CASSVGHPFNEQFF
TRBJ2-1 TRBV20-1 CRVPRRHNEQFF
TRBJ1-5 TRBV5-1 CASSLAGEGNQPQHF
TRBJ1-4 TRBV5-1 CASSSAQAGQEKLFF
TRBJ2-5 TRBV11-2 CASSLALQETQYF
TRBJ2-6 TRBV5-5 CASSLGPALAVNVLTF
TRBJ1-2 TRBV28 CASSLKGASSYTF
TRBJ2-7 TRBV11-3 CASSTSGRDHEQYF
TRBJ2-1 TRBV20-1 CSARAVDNEQFF
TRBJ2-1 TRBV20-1 CSARSLGVNEQFF